Shown below are 27 T cell receptor beta chains from a single sample sequenced in a study of molecular identifiers for immune sequencing clone quantification. TCRdb independently ran MiXCR on the PCR reads; one entry per CDR3 protein. This table has about 640,000 distinct CDR3 sequences, about 20% appearing once. The sequenced sample consisted of naive CD8+ T cells from blood, with Jurkat cell RNA spiked in. Subset reported: FACS-sorted CD8+CD4-CCR7+CD45RA+ naive T cells. The receptors here all came from a human donor in good health. Some libraries in this study had Jurkat cell RNA spiked in.

This clonotype was counted at least ten times. The chain recombines TRBV10-2 with TRBJ2-4, with 7 bases identical to TRBD1. Germline CDR1 WSHSY, CDR2 SAAADI. J gave up 2 bases and V 9 bases, and 7 bases lay outside the gene matches. The CDR3 totals 14 residues. The CDR3 sequence is CASRDSKSKNIQYF. The CDR3 region has the DNA TGCGCCAGTCGGGACAGTAAATCCAAAAACATTCAGTACTTC.

With regard to this clonotype: A much more abundant neighbour one base away suggests this may be a read error. The chain joins TRBV13 to TRBJ2-1; TRBD2 matches 11 bases. The CDR3 extends over 17 amino acids. From germline, CDR1 is PRHDT and CDR2 FYEKMQ (reference sequence). CDR3 amino acids: CASSAGPSGGPYNEQVF. CDR3 bases: TGTGCCAGCAGCGCAGGTCCTAGCGGGGGGCCCTACAATGAGCAGGTCTTC. Using reference TRBV13 and TRBJ2-1 for the parts outside the CDR3, the full variable domain is AAGVIQSPRHLIKEKRETATLKCYPIPRHDTVYWYQQGPGQDPQFLISFYEKMQSDKGSIPDRFSAQQFSDYHSELNMSSLELGDSALYFCASSAGPSGGPYNEQVFGPGTRLTVL.

With regard to this clonotype: A much more abundant neighbour one base away suggests this may be a read error. The chain couples TRBV7-9 to TRBJ2-3; 7 bases match TRBD2. CDR3 length equals 15 residues. CDR1 SEHNR and CDR2 FQNEAQ come from the germline V gene (reference sequence). In DNA, the CDR3 is TGTGCCTGCAGGACGGGACTATCCATTGAAGATACGCAGTATTTT. Protein product: CACRTGLSIEDTQYF.

As regards this clonotype: This may arise from a read error, as a much more abundant clone is one base away. DNA of the CDR3: TGTGCCAGCAGTTACGATTCGGGGTCAGCAATGAACACTGAAGCTTTCTTT. Translated, it gives CASSYDSGSAMNTEAFF. V is TRBV6-6 and J is TRBJ1-1; D gene uncertain. The CDR3 consists of 17 residues. The ends were cut back, 2 bases at V and 0 bases at J, with 16 bases in the middle. CDR1 MNHNY and CDR2 SVGAGI come from the germline V gene (reference sequence).

This clonotype was seen ten or more times. The chain carries TRBV19 and TRBJ2-7; a possible D gene is TRBD2 (5 bases). CDR1 LNHDA and CDR2 SQIVND come from the germline V gene (reference sequence). V lost 3 bases and J 1 base, leaving 16 bases between the germline ends. The CDR3 is 16 amino acids. CDR3 loop: CASSMAVDWMSYEQYF. The CDR3 nucleotides are TGTGCCAGTAGTATGGCCGTGGACTGGATGTCCTACGAGCAGTACTTC.

This clonotype was detected ten times or more. The chain uses TRBV19 and TRBJ2-2, with 10 bases matching TRBD2. V trimming: 3 bases; J trimming: 5 bases; junction bases outside the gene matches: 6. Germline V CDR1 and CDR2: LNHDA, SQIVND (reference sequence). The CDR3 contains 16 residues. CDR3 DNA sequence: TGTGCCAGTAGTATCTCGAGCGGGAGGGGAACCGGGGAGCTGTTTTTT. Its protein product is CASSISSGRGTGELFF.

This clonotype appeared many times. The chain carries TRBV2 and TRBJ2-3; 8 bases are a match to TRBD2. V was pared by 11 bases and J by 0 bases, with 7 bases of the junction left unmatched. Germline V CDR1 and CDR2: SNHLY, FYNNEI. The CDR3 consists of 14 residues. CDR3 DNA sequence: TGTGCCCCGGGGGGGGGCCCTAGCACAGATACGCAGTATTTT. Its protein product is CAPGGGPSTDTQYF.

The table lists this clonotype with many counts. The V and J genes are TRBV9 and TRBJ2-1; D gene ambiguous. Germline CDR1 SGDLS, CDR2 YYNGEE. The CDR3 covers 13 residues. Trimming pared 1 base from V and 1 base from J, leaving 3 bases between. CDR3 DNA: TGTGCCAGCAGCGTATATTCCTACAATGAGCAGTTCTTC. This sequence encodes CASSVYSYNEQFF.

This clonotype was detected only once. No conserved phenylalanine or tryptophan is present at the end of the CDR3, so a read error is the likely explanation. This chain uses TRBV20-1 with TRBJ1-1, with D possibly being TRBD1 (6 bases). The germline V and J ends were trimmed by 0 bases and 1 base, with 18 bases remaining between them. Germline CDR1 DFQATT, CDR2 SNEGSKA (reference sequence). This CDR3 is built from 17 residues. The CDR3 nucleotides are TGCAGTGCTAGAGAACCATTCGTAGGGGGAGGGAACACTGAAGCTTTCTCT. This translates into CSAREPFVGGGNTEAFS.

This clonotype was seen at least ten times. The chain is built from TRBV20-1 and TRBJ2-2, with D possibly matching TRBD1 (6 bases). CDR3 size: 16 residues. Germline CDR1 reads DFQATT; CDR2 reads SNEGSKA (reference sequence). Deletions cut 6 bases from V and 2 bases from J, with 19 bases between. The CDR3 coding sequence is TGCAGTGCACGGGACACCGATAGCTACAACACCGGGGAGCTGTTTTTT. It yields the protein CSARDTDSYNTGELFF.

This clonotype has ten or more counts. J is TRBJ1-1 and V is TRBV30; D gene unclear. Trimming stripped 0 bases from V and 6 bases from J, with 5 bases between. The CDR3 totals 11 residues. Germline loops: CDR1 GTSNPN, CDR2 SVGIG (reference sequence). Written as DNA, the CDR3 is TGTGCCTGGAGTGTACATTCTGAAGCTTTCTTT. The encoded protein is CAWSVHSEAFF.

The chain joins TRBV19 to TRBJ1-1; D is perhaps TRBD1 (5 bases). The CDR3 is made up of 15 amino acids. The germline V and J ends were trimmed by 6 bases and 5 bases, with 19 bases remaining between them. Germline CDR1 is LNHDA and CDR2 is SQIVND (reference sequence). DNA of the CDR3: TGTGCCAGTAGCCCCGGGGGGGTCGGTTATACTGAAGCTTTCTTT. Its translation: CASSPGGVGYTEAFF.

Comment on this clonotype: A read error may be the cause here, since a much bigger clone is one base away. This chain joins TRBV6-5 and TRBJ2-3; D may be TRBD1 (5 bases). The CDR3 covers 14 residues. V lost 2 bases and J lost 4, with 10 bases in between. The germline V gene encodes CDR1 MNHEY and CDR2 SVGAGI. As DNA, the CDR3 is TGTGCCAGCAGTTACGGGGCAGCAGCAGATACGCAGTATTTT. This translates into CASSYGAAADTQYF.

In its sample, this clonotype was seen many times. The J gene is TRBJ2-5, the V gene TRBV12-3 or TRBV12-4; D gene ambiguous. This CDR3 is 14 amino acids long. V lost 3 bases, J lost 2 bases, and 10 bases lay in between. In nucleotides, the CDR3 is TGTGCCAGCAGTTTTTGGCCCGATCAAGAGACCCAGTACTTC. It yields the protein CASSFWPDQETQYF.

This chain joins TRBV12-3 or TRBV12-4 and TRBJ1-1; tentative D call: TRBD1 (5 bases). The V and J ends lost 4 bases and 0 bases respectively, with 12 bases between them. The CDR3 length is 15 residues. As DNA, the CDR3 is TGTGCCAGCAGTTGGGACCTCTACCTGAACACTGAAGCTTTCTTT. It is translated as CASSWDLYLNTEAFF.

Many counts were recorded for this clonotype. The chain couples TRBV29-1 to TRBJ2-2; perhaps TRBD1 as D (5 bases). Trimming took off 4 bases at V and 0 bases at J, with 9 bases between the two ends. This CDR3 comprises 14 residues. Germline values: CDR1 SQVTM, CDR2 ANQGSEA. The CDR3 loop is CSVVGHSNTGELFF. The CDR3 DNA reads as TGCAGCGTTGTAGGACATTCGAACACCGGGGAGCTGTTTTTT.

Comment on this clonotype: A much larger clone differs by one base, so this may be a read error. The rearrangement links TRBV19 to TRBJ2-2, with D tentatively TRBD2 (5 bases). Germline values: CDR1 LNHDA, CDR2 SQIVND (reference sequence). The CDR3 loop spans 14 amino acids. In DNA form, the CDR3 reads TGTGCCGGTAGTATAAGCGGGAACACCGGGGAGCTGTTTTTT. Residues: CAGSISGNTGELFF.

Remarks on this clonotype: A much larger clone differs by one base, so this may be a read error. This rearrangement joins TRBV19 to TRBJ2-7; D is ambiguous. Germline CDR1 and CDR2: LNHDA and SQIVND (reference sequence). CDR3 length: 13 residues. In DNA, the CDR3 is TGTGTCAGTAGGGCAGGCCTATCCTACGAGCAGTACTTC. This codes for CVSRAGLSYEQYF.

At least ten counts were recorded for this clonotype. The rearrangement links TRBV19 to TRBJ2-1; 10 nucleotides agree with TRBD2. Per the germline V gene, CDR1 is LNHDA and CDR2 is SQIVND (reference sequence). This CDR3 has 14 residues. The J segment lost 15 bases and the V segment lost 7 bases, leaving 15 bases of the junction unmatched. Written as DNA, the CDR3 is TGTGCCAGTACCTCTTCTAGCGGGGGTTTTGCTCGGTTCTTC. This codes for CASTSSSGGFARFF.

Points on this clonotype: A much larger clone lies a single base off, so this may be a read error. The chain joins TRBV13 to TRBJ2-1; 7 positions match TRBD1. Germline V gene lookup returns CDR1 PRHDT and CDR2 FYEKMQ (reference sequence). This CDR3 comprises 12 residues. The CDR3 sequence: CAGSQHRGEQFF. In DNA, the CDR3 is TGTGCCGGCAGCCAACACAGGGGTGAGCAGTTCTTC.

This clonotype appeared many times. The chain has TRBV27 and TRBJ1-1, with a tentative D call TRBD1 (6 bases). The germline V and J ends were trimmed by 5 bases and 4 bases, with 14 bases remaining between them. This CDR3 spans 14 amino acids. Germline V gene sequence: CDR1 MNHEY, CDR2 SMNVEV (reference sequence). The CDR3 is CASSLGGSGTEAFF. The CDR3 bases are TGTGCCAGCAGTCTAGGGGGTAGTGGCACTGAAGCTTTCTTT.

This clonotype was seen at least ten times. The rearrangement joins TRBV4-3 to TRBJ1-2, with a weak D call TRBD1 (5 bases). The V end lost 0 bases, the J end lost 4 bases, and 12 bases lay between the germline ends. Germline-derived CDR1 and CDR2 are LGHNA and YSLEER. The CDR3 totals 15 residues. In DNA form, the CDR3 reads TGCGCCAGCAGCCAAGATCAGGGACGGTCCTATGGCTACACCTTC. Translating gives CASSQDQGRSYGYTF.

The gene calls are TRBV27 and TRBJ1-2, with 8 bases aligning to TRBD1. The CDR3 is made up of 13 amino acids. In germline, CDR1 is MNHEY, CDR2 SMNVEV (reference sequence). V lost 6 bases to trimming and J lost 7 bases; unmatched junction nucleotides: 7. CDR3 in DNA: TGTGCCAGCAGGCCCGGACAGGGTTTTGGCTACACCTTC. This sequence encodes CASRPGQGFGYTF.

This clonotype was counted many times. The rearrangement uses TRBV6-2 or TRBV6-3 and TRBJ2-4; D not resolved. CDR3 length: 13 amino acids. Trimming stripped 0 bases from V and 9 bases from J, with 9 bases between. CDR1 is MNHEY, CDR2 SVGEGT, per germline. CDR3 bases: TGTGCCAGCAGTTACTCACGGGTTTCCATTCAGTACTTC. Its protein product is CASSYSRVSIQYF.

In its sample, this clonotype was seen many times. The chain has TRBV1 and TRBJ2-2; TRBD2 is the table's D call and was not checked against the DNA. TRBV1 represents a pseudogene. The CDR3 contains 19 residues. CDR3 nucleotide sequence: TGCACCAGCAGCCAAGACCATAGCGGGGGGGCCAAAAACACCGGGGAGCTGTTTTTT. It yields the protein CTSSQDHSGGAKNTGELFF.

This clonotype was detected ten times or more. In DNA, the CDR3 is TGTGCCAGCAGCCCAGAGGGCAACAAGAACACTGAAGCTTTCTTT. Amino acid sequence: CASSPEGNKNTEAFF. V and J are TRBV9 and TRBJ1-1; D unresolved. Trimming cost V 4 bases and J 1 base, with 14 bases left between them. CDR3 length: 15 amino acids. CDR1 and CDR2 (germline): SGDLS, YYNGEE. The whole variable domain, remainder taken from reference TRBV9 and TRBJ1-1, is DSGVTQTPKHLITATGQRVTLRCSPRSGDLSVYWYQQSLDQGLQFLIQYYNGEERAKGNILERFSAQQFPDLHSELNLSSLELGDSALYFCASSPEGNKNTEAFFGQGTRLTVV.

Worth noting for this clonotype: This may arise from a read error, as a much more abundant clone is one base away. The chain has TRBV4-1 and TRBJ2-3; D may match TRBD1 or TRBD2 (5 bases each). The length of the CDR3 is 15 residues. Germline CDR1 and CDR2: MGHRA and YSYEKL. The CDR3 nucleotides are TGCGCCAGCAACCAAACCCAGGGAGGCACAGATACGCAGTATTTT. Its protein product is CASNQTQGGTDTQYF.